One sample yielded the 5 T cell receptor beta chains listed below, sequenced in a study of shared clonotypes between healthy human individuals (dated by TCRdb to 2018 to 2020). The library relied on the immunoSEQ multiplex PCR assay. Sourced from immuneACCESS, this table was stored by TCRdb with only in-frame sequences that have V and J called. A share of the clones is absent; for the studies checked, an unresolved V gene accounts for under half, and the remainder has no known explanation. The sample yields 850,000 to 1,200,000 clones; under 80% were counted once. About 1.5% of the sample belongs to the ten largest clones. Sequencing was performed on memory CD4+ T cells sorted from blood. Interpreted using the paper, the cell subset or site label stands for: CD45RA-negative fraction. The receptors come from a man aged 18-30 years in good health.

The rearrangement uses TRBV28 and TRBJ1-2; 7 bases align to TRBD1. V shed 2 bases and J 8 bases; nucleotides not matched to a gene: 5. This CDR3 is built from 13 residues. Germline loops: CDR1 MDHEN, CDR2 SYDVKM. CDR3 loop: CASSLRQGRGYTF. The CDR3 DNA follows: TGTGCCAGCAGTTTACGACAGGGACGCGGCTACACCTTC.

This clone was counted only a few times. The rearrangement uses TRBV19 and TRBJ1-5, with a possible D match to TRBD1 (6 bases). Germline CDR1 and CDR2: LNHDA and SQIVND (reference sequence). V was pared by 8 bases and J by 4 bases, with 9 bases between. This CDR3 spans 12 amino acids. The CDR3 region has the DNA TGTGCCAGTCGACAGGCTAATCAGCCCCAGCATTTT. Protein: CASRQANQPQHF. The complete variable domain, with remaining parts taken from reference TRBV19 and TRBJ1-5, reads DGGITQSPKYLFRKEGQNVTLSCEQNLNHDAMYWYRQDPGQGLRLIYYSQIVNDFQKGDIAEGYSVSREKKESFPLTVTSAQKNPTAFYLCASRQANQPQHFGDGTRLSIL.

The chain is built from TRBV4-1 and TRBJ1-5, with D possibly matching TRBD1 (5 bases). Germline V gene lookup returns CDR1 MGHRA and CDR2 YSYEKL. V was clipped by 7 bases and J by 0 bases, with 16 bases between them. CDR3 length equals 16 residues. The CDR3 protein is CASNPDTGYSNQPQHF. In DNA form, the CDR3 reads TGCGCCAGCAACCCGGACACGGGATATAGCAATCAGCCCCAGCATTTT.

CDR3 sequence (DNA): TGTGCCAGCAGCGCGGAGGGGGTCTCCTACAATGAGCAGTTCTTC. This translates into CASSAEGVSYNEQFF. The V and J genes are TRBV9 and TRBJ2-1; perhaps D is TRBD1 or TRBD2 (6 bases each). The CDR3 consists of 15 residues. Germline V gene sequence: CDR1 SGDLS, CDR2 YYNGEE. The V and J ends lost 3 bases and 0 bases respectively, with 10 bases between them. Complete variable domain (other parts from reference TRBV9 and TRBJ2-1): DSGVTQTPKHLITATGQRVTLRCSPRSGDLSVYWYQQSLDQGLQFLIQYYNGEERAKGNILERFSAQQFPDLHSELNLSSLELGDSALYFCASSAEGVSYNEQFFGPGTRLTVL.

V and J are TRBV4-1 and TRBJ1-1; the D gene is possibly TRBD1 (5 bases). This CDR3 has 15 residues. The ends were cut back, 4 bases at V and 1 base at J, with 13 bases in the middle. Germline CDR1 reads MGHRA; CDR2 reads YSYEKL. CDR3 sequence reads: CASSPDFDRNTEAFF. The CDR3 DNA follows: TGCGCCAGCAGCCCCGATTTTGACAGGAACACTGAAGCTTTCTTT.